These 8 T cell receptor beta chains were all obtained from the same sample, sequenced in a study of Graves' ophthalmopathy and Graves' hyperthyroidism. For repertoire sequencing, the TCR beta CDR3 regions were amplified from RNA transcripts. After a first-round RT-PCR with HTBI primers, a second-round multiplex PCR was run. TCRdb re-called the multiplex PCR reads with MiXCR, one entry per CDR3 protein. The top ten clones hold 44% of a sample with about 740,000 distinct CDR3 sequences, 40% of them seen once. Sequenced input: peripheral blood. The source of these receptors is an adult man with Graves' ophthalmopathy.

This clonotype was seen ten or more times. This chain uses TRBV2 with TRBJ1-1; D is unresolved. Germline V gene sequence: CDR1 SNHLY, CDR2 FYNNEI. The CDR3 spans 11 residues. V lost 11 bases to trimming and J lost 2 bases, with 9 bases between them. The CDR3 region has the DNA TGTGCCCTCCGGGGAAACACTGAAGCTTTCTTT. Translating it yields CALRGNTEAFF.

In regard to this clonotype: A clone one base away is much larger, so this may be a read error. V is TRBV19 and J is TRBJ1-5; D may be TRBD1 (5 bases). The CDR3 runs to 15 residues. V lost 1 base and J 6 bases, leaving 13 bases between the germline ends. The germline V gene encodes CDR1 LNHDA and CDR2 SQIVND (reference sequence). CDR3 amino acids: CASSIGGTGSQPQHF. CDR3 DNA: TGTGCCAGTAGTATAGGGGGCACTGGGAGTCAGCCCCAGCATTTT.

V gene TRBV11-2 combines with J gene TRBJ2-7; D perhaps matches TRBD2 (7 bases). Per the germline V gene, CDR1 is SGHAT and CDR2 is FQNNGV. CDR3 length: 15 residues. Trimming took off 1 base at V and 7 bases at J, with 17 bases between the two ends. The CDR3 here is CASSLVLGGAGEQYF. CDR3 bases: TGTGCCAGCAGCTTAGTTCTTGGGGGGGCCGGAGAGCAGTACTTC.

The V call is TRBV10-3, the J call TRBJ1-2, with D possibly matching TRBD1 (6 bases). V lost 4 bases and J 6 bases, leaving 15 bases between the germline ends. The CDR3 is 14 amino acids. Germline CDR1 and CDR2: ENHRY and SYGVKD. The CDR3 coding sequence is TGTGCCATCAGTGCTAGAAGGACAGCAGATGGCTACACCTTC. Protein: CAISARRTADGYTF.

This chain links TRBV25-1 with TRBJ2-2, with D possibly being TRBD2 (5 bases). The CDR3 runs to 16 residues. From germline, CDR1 is MGHDK and CDR2 SYGVNS. Trimming shortened V by 7 bases and J by 8 bases, and 23 bases separated the two germline ends. The CDR3 spells CASTHPPGSLRGELFF. CDR3 DNA sequence: TGTGCCAGCACTCACCCCCCGGGATCCCTCCGTGGGGAGCTGTTTTTT. The whole variable domain, remainder taken from reference TRBV25-1 and TRBJ2-2, is EADIYQTPRYLVIGTGKKITLECSQTMGHDKMYWYQQDPGMELHLIHYSYGVNSTEKGDLSSESTVSRIRTEHFPLTLESARPSHTSQYLCASTHPPGSLRGELFFGEGSRLTVL.

Notes on this clonotype: A read error may be the cause here, since a much bigger clone is one base away. The chain is built from TRBV24-1 and TRBJ2-7; D gene unclear. Per the germline V gene, CDR1 is KGHDR and CDR2 is SFDVKD. The CDR3 runs 14 residues. V was shortened by 4 bases and J by 2 bases, with 11 bases between the two germline ends. The CDR3 sequence: CATSEDREPYEQYF. In DNA, the CDR3 is TGTGCCACCAGTGAGGACCGTGAACCCTACGAGCAGTACTTC.

This clonotype was counted a few times. An end of the junction does not agree with germline; a read error may underlie this. The gene calls are TRBV10-3 and TRBJ1-4; D not certain. The CDR3 totals 15 residues. Looked up from germline, CDR1 is ENHRY and CDR2 is SYGVKD. The CDR3 reads CASSYGWATNEKLFF. In nucleotides, the CDR3 is TGTGCCAGCAGTTACGGGTGGGCAACTAATGAAAAACTGTTTTTT.

This clonotype occurred a few times. The J gene is TRBJ1-2, the V gene TRBV5-1; the D gene is possibly TRBD1 (6 bases). Trimming removed 4 bases at V and 5 bases at J, with 18 bases between. Germline V lookup: CDR1 SGHRS, CDR2 YFSETQ. The CDR3 is 15 residues long. CDR3 coding DNA: TGCGCCAGCAGCCCCCGACGTGGCACAGGGTATGGCTACACCTTC. The encoded protein is CASSPRRGTGYGYTF. Looking up the rest from reference TRBV5-1 and TRBJ1-2 gives the full variable domain: KAGVTQTPRYLIKTRGQQVTLSCSPISGHRSVSWYQQTPGQGLQFLFEYFSETQRNKGNFPGRFSGRQFSNSRSEMNVSTLELGDSALYLCASSPRRGTGYGYTFGSGTRLTVV.